The entry below gives a single T cell receptor beta chain sequence along with its context. The data were obtained in a study of cytomegalovirus exposure and HLA in healthy donors. Assay used: immunoSEQ multiplex PCR; TCRdb lists only in-frame clones, some missing. This sample has over 200,000 clones, with around 87% found just once. Losses at the gene ends were 6 bases for V and 2 bases for J; bases not matched to a gene: 5. The germline V gene encodes CDR1 KGHSH and CDR2 LQKENI. The CDR3 consists of 14 residues. Sequencing was performed on PBMCs. This receptor was identified in a woman younger than 30 in good health and CMV-seropositive. The chain has TRBV18 and TRBJ2-7; TRBD2 matches at 9 bases. CDR3 DNA: TGTGCCAGCTCCCCCGGCGGGAGGGCCTACGAGCAGTACTTC. Its translation is CASSPGGRAYEQYF.